The clone carrying this T cell receptor beta chain was recorded many times. The data originate from a study of shared clonotypes between healthy human individuals. Ten immunoSEQ deep assay plates held the unsorted PBMC DNA. Assay used: immunoSEQ multiplex PCR; TCRdb lists only in-frame clones, some missing. The repertoire has over 400,000 clones, almost 80% of them found once; the top ten carry about 12%. After removal of 1 base from V and 4 bases from J, the junction contained 10 bases not matched to a gene. The germline V gene encodes CDR1 SQVTM and CDR2 ANQGSEA. The CDR3 is made up of 17 amino acids.

Source material: PBMCs. This TCR was recovered from a woman in her 40s in good health. Some clones in this sample may be carry-over from other donors' samples. V is TRBV29-1 and J is TRBJ2-1; TRBD2 aligns across 10 bases. The CDR3 spells CSVEAAGGPFLYNEQFF. The CDR3 coding sequence is TGCAGCGTTGAAGCAGCGGGAGGGCCGTTTTTGTACAATGAGCAGTTCTTC.